The T cell receptor beta chain described here comes from a study of Graves' ophthalmopathy and Graves' hyperthyroidism. Study results and limitations: Ophthalmopathy progression predictions by the model showed roughly 77% specificity and over 60% sensitivity. A majority of expanded thyroid clonotypes exceeding 0.001 frequency were likewise present in blood.

Ophthalmopathy cases showed moderate-to-severe activity, scoring CAS ≥3 and NOSPECS ≥4, with duration under 3 months. The authors isolated PBMCs from around 10 ml of fresh peripheral blood. TCR beta CDR3 amplification used RNA transcripts. The workflow started with a first-round RT-PCR run with HTBI primers and then moved on to a second-round multiplex PCR. MiXCR, applied by TCRdb to the multiplex PCR reads, yields one record per CDR3 protein. The sample lists approximately 160,000 distinct CDR3 sequences, approximately 40% occurring once. Germline-derived CDR1 and CDR2 are LNHDA and SQIVND (reference sequence). The ends lost 4 bases at V and 2 bases at J; junction bases unmatched: 11. There are 17 residues in the CDR3. This clonotype was observed many times. Its antigen is unidentified.

The material sequenced was peripheral blood. V and J are TRBV19 and TRBJ1-5, with 7 bases lining up with TRBD1. The TCR sequence derives from a woman aged 40 to 49 with Graves' ophthalmopathy. The CDR3 here is CASSTLVTGDGNQPQHF. DNA for the CDR3: TGTGCCAGTAGTACCCTAGTCACAGGGGATGGCAATCAGCCCCAGCATTTT.